This entry lists 20 T cell receptor beta chains sequenced from one sample in a study of identical twins. From the 5' RACE reads, TCRdb called clonotypes with MiXCR, one entry per CDR3 protein. The sample contains 500,000 to 600,000 distinct CDR3 sequences, less than 25% of which appear only once. The same data also contributed to another study, on T cells expressing NK-cell markers.

Input material: CD4+ T cells sorted from blood. All receptors derive from a woman between 18 and 29 years old in good health.

This clonotype occurred a few times. This chain connects TRBV7-2 to TRBJ2-1, with TRBD2 matching over 9 bases. The CDR3 spans 15 residues. The ends lost 1 base at V and 6 bases at J; junction bases unmatched: 4. The germline V gene has CDR1 SGHTA and CDR2 FQGNSA. The CDR3 region has the DNA TGTGCCAGCAGCTTAGTAGCGGGAGATATCAATGAGCAGTTCTTC. This encodes CASSLVAGDINEQFF.

This clonotype was seen repeatedly, ten times or more. The chain employs TRBV29-1 and TRBJ2-3, with D perhaps TRBD1 or TRBD2 (6 bases each). The CDR3 runs to 14 residues. Trimming removed 4 bases at V and 3 bases at J, with 14 bases between. CDR1 and CDR2 (germline): SQVTM, ANQGSEA. The CDR3 nucleotides are TGCAGCGTTGGTACGGGGGCGGGGACAGATACGCAGTATTTT. This codes for CSVGTGAGTDTQYF.

V is TRBV9 and J is TRBJ1-1, with D unclear. The CDR3 is made up of 14 amino acids. Looked up from germline, CDR1 is SGDLS and CDR2 is YYNGEE. Trimming took off 3 bases at V and 6 bases at J, with 15 bases between the two ends. CDR3 DNA: TGTGCCAGCAGCGGGCTGAACAATCTGGCTGAAGCTTTCTTT. Encoded protein: CASSGLNNLAEAFF.

This clonotype was found a few times. DNA of the CDR3: TGTGCCAGCAGCTTGGAGTTGGTGCGAAACACCATATATTTT. It specifies CASSLELVRNTIYF. This rearrangement joins TRBV5-5 to TRBJ1-3; D unresolved. The CDR3 consists of 14 residues. Germline V lookup: CDR1 SGHKS, CDR2 YYEKEE (reference sequence). V was pared by 0 bases and J by 5 bases, with 9 bases between.

The chain uses TRBV7-3 and TRBJ2-1; D possibly corresponds to TRBD1 (6 bases). The CDR3 is 16 residues long. The V end was cut by 3 bases, the J end by 0 bases, with 12 bases between. Germline values: CDR1 SGHTA, CDR2 FQGTGA. The CDR3 sequence: CASSLGASSSYNEQFF. The DNA for the CDR3 is TGTGCCAGCAGCTTGGGGGCTTCGAGCTCCTACAATGAGCAGTTCTTC.

J is TRBJ1-5 and V is TRBV20-1; TRBD1 might be the D (6 bases). From germline, CDR1 is DFQATT and CDR2 SNEGSKA (reference sequence). V gave up 3 bases and J gave up 3 bases, with 9 bases separating them. The CDR3 runs to 13 residues. This chain's CDR3 is CSARDSLNQPQHF. For the CDR3, the DNA is TGCAGTGCTAGGGACAGCCTCAATCAGCCCCAGCATTTT.

This clonotype was picked up a small number of times. This chain links TRBV28 with TRBJ2-7; D unresolved. Germline V gene data show CDR1 as MDHEN and CDR2 as SYDVKM. The CDR3 has 15 residues. V dropped 3 bases and J dropped 2 bases, with 14 bases sitting between them. CDR3 nucleotide sequence: TGTGCCAGCAGTTTTTCCGCCAGGAGCACCTACGAGCAGTACTTC. It is translated as CASSFSARSTYEQYF.

This clonotype was counted between two and nine times. The chain links TRBV6-2 or TRBV6-3 to TRBJ1-5; no definite D call. The CDR3 has 13 amino acids. Trimming took 2 bases from V and 7 from J, leaving 9 bases between them. CDR1 and CDR2 from the germline V gene are MNHEY and SVGEGT. The CDR3 nucleotides read TGTGCCAGCAGTTACGAGAGGAAACAGCCCCAGCATTTT. It is translated as CASSYERKQPQHF.

The chain has TRBV5-1 and TRBJ2-7; 8 bases match TRBD1. CDR3 size: 16 residues. Trimming removed 4 bases from V and 0 bases from J; junction bases left unmatched: 9. Looked up from germline, CDR1 is SGHRS and CDR2 is YFSETQ. DNA for the CDR3: TGCGCCAGCAGCCGAGCCGGGACAGGCCGCTCCTACGAGCAGTACTTC. Translation: CASSRAGTGRSYEQYF. The entire variable domain, with the rest obtained from reference TRBV5-1 and TRBJ2-7, is as follows: KAGVTQTPRYLIKTRGQQVTLSCSPISGHRSVSWYQQTPGQGLQFLFEYFSETQRNKGNFPGRFSGRQFSNSRSEMNVSTLELGDSALYLCASSRAGTGRSYEQYFGPGTRLTVT.

The genes are TRBV6-2 or TRBV6-3 and TRBJ2-7; D unclear. Germline V gene data show CDR1 as MNHEY and CDR2 as SVGEGT. V gave up 5 bases and J gave up 2 bases, with 7 bases separating them. This CDR3 region has 12 residues. The CDR3 reads CASSNSAYEQYF. The CDR3 nucleotides are TGTGCCAGCAGTAACAGTGCCTACGAGCAGTACTTC.

This clonotype showed up just a few times. The DNA of the CDR3 is TGCAGCGTAGCGCGCGGGGGCACAGATACGCAGTATTTT. It yields the protein CSVARGGTDTQYF. This chain links TRBV29-1 with TRBJ2-3, with a tentative D call TRBD2 (6 bases). The CDR3 is 13 residues long. Trimming cost V 6 bases and J 1 base, with 11 bases left between them. Germline assignment: CDR1 SQVTM and CDR2 ANQGSEA.

This clonotype was observed at least ten times. The V gene is TRBV20-1, the J gene TRBJ2-7; perhaps TRBD1 as D (5 bases). The CDR3 loop spans 13 amino acids. V was clipped by 4 bases and J by 2 bases, with 12 bases between them. Germline CDR1 DFQATT, CDR2 SNEGSKA (reference sequence). CDR3 coding DNA: TGCAGTGCTATTAAAGACAGTACCTACGAGCAGTACTTC. It specifies CSAIKDSTYEQYF.

This clonotype has just a few counts. The chain employs TRBV5-1 and TRBJ2-7, with D possibly being TRBD1 (6 bases). CDR3 length equals 16 residues. Germline V gives CDR1 SGHRS, CDR2 YFSETQ. V lost 0 bases and J lost 0, with 13 bases in between. The CDR3 spells CASSLEPRGLSYEQYF. CDR3 bases: TGCGCCAGCAGCTTGGAGCCCAGGGGCCTCTCCTACGAGCAGTACTTC.

Here the CDR3 DNA reads TGTGCCAGCAGTTTAAGAGGAGGGGTTGACGAAAAACTGTTTTTT. Protein sequence: CASSLRGGVDEKLFF. The chain couples TRBV12-3 or TRBV12-4 to TRBJ1-4; maybe TRBD1 (5 bases). Trimming removed 2 bases at V and 8 bases at J, with 15 bases between. There are 15 residues in the CDR3.

The chain recombines TRBV13 with TRBJ2-7; D unresolved. CDR1 and CDR2 from the germline V gene are PRHDT and FYEKMQ (reference sequence). Trimming shortened V by 5 bases and J by 2 bases, and 7 bases separated the two germline ends. The CDR3 is made up of 12 amino acids. The CDR3 protein is CASSPNPYEQYF. The CDR3 DNA reads as TGTGCCAGCAGCCCCAATCCCTACGAGCAGTACTTC.

This clonotype was recorded a few times. The rearrangement joins TRBV11-1 to TRBJ2-2, with a tentative D call TRBD1 (6 bases). This CDR3 is built from 18 residues. V was trimmed by 5 bases and J by 0 bases, leaving 19 bases between them. Germline loops: CDR1 SGHAT, CDR2 FQDESV (reference sequence). Written as DNA, the CDR3 is TGTGCCAGCAGCCCCAGAGGACCGGGACATTCGAACACCGGGGAGCTGTTTTTT. As protein: CASSPRGPGHSNTGELFF.

This clonotype was detected only a few times. This rearrangement joins TRBV6-1 to TRBJ2-7, with TRBD2 matching over 9 bases. CDR1 MNHNS and CDR2 SASEGT come from the germline V gene. With 7 bases clipped from V and 2 bases from J, the junction kept 6 bases outside the gene matches. CDR3 length: 14 amino acids. DNA for the CDR3: TGTGCCAGCAACCCAGCGGGAGGTGCCTACGAGCAGTACTTC. Its translation is CASNPAGGAYEQYF.

The chain has TRBV7-8 and TRBJ1-1; D may be TRBD1 (6 bases). Germline V gene data show CDR1 as SGHVS and CDR2 as FQNEAQ. The CDR3 totals 16 residues. V was clipped by 2 bases and J by 6 bases, with 19 bases between them. This CDR3 reads CASSLHQQGSAAEAFF. CDR3 DNA sequence: TGTGCCAGCAGCTTACATCAACAGGGAAGTGCGGCTGAAGCTTTCTTT. Combining the CDR3 with reference TRBV7-8 and TRBJ1-1 gives the whole variable domain GAGVSQSPRYKVAKRGQDVALRCDPISGHVSLFWYQQALGQGPEFLTYFQNEAQLDKSGLPSDRFFAERPEGSVSTLKIQRTQQEDSAVYLCASSLHQQGSAAEAFFGQGTRLTVV.

This clonotype was found a few times. The chain joins TRBV7-8 to TRBJ2-7; perhaps TRBD2 as D (6 bases). The CDR3 contains 15 residues. CDR1 and CDR2 (germline): SGHVS, FQNEAQ. V lost 0 bases, J lost 6 bases, and 15 bases lay in between. The CDR3 DNA reads as TGTGCCAGCAGCTTAGCCTCCCACAAAGCGGGCGAGCAGTACTTC. Translated, it gives CASSLASHKAGEQYF.

This chain links TRBV18 with TRBJ2-7, with a weak D call TRBD2 (5 bases). The V end lost 8 bases, the J end lost 0 bases, and 14 bases lay between the germline ends. CDR3 length: 14 amino acids. Per germline, CDR1 KGHSH and CDR2 LQKENI. The CDR3 DNA reads as TGTGCCAGCCAAGACCCGGGGTCCTCCTACGAGCAGTACTTC. This codes for CASQDPGSSYEQYF.